A single sample gave rise to the 8 T cell receptor beta chains below, sequenced in a study of OX40 agonist ivuxolimab in advanced cancers. The data were produced by immunoSEQ multiplex PCR, yet TCRdb's version contains in-frame clones alone and is incomplete. This sample carries about 48,000 clones, roughly 89% of them seen once, and the ten largest clones take roughly 48%. The specimen comprised CD4+ or CD8+ T cells sorted from blood, sampled in a trial of the OX40 agonist ivuxolimab. The receptors were sampled from an adult with an advanced solid tumor such as melanoma, head and neck, liver or kidney cancer.

This sequence joins TRBV27 and TRBJ1-6, with 8 bases fitting TRBD1. Looked up from germline, CDR1 is MNHEY and CDR2 is SMNVEV (reference sequence). The trim removed 3 bases at V and 8 bases at J, leaving 3 bases unmatched. This CDR3 is 14 amino acids long. This CDR3 reads CASSFTGGHSPLHF. CDR3 bases: TGTGCCAGCAGTTTCACAGGGGGTCATTCACCCCTCCACTTT.

This sequence joins TRBV5-4 and TRBJ2-7; D might be TRBD2 (5 bases). V was trimmed by 2 bases and J by 2 bases, leaving 5 bases between them. The germline V gene encodes CDR1 SGHNT and CDR2 YYREEE (reference sequence). This CDR3 spans 12 amino acids. The chain's CDR3 is CASSFGTYEQYF. The CDR3 DNA sequence: TGTGCCAGCAGCTTCGGGACCTACGAGCAGTACTTC.

V and J are TRBV29-1 and TRBJ2-1, with 7 bases that match TRBD1. The CDR3 is made up of 13 amino acids. V dropped 6 bases and J dropped 4; count of bases not matched to a gene: 6. The germline CDR1 and CDR2 sequences are SQVTM and ANQGSEA. As DNA, the CDR3 is TGCAGCGTACCGGGACAGAGGTACAATGAGCAGTTCTTC. Its protein is CSVPGQRYNEQFF.

V and J are TRBV27 and TRBJ1-2; D gene ambiguous. Germline V gene lookup returns CDR1 MNHEY and CDR2 SMNVEV (reference sequence). Trimming removed 3 bases from V and 5 bases from J, with 16 bases in between. The CDR3 contains 15 residues. CDR3 sequence (DNA): TGTGCCAGCAGTTTGGTTCGGGTCCTGTTTTATGGCTACACCTTC. Protein: CASSLVRVLFYGYTF.

The chain combines TRBV25-1 with TRBJ1-1; D gene uncertain. Trimming removed 3 bases from V and 8 bases from J, with 7 bases in between. This CDR3 is 11 amino acids long. Germline CDR1 is MGHDK and CDR2 is SYGVNS. CDR3 in amino acids: CASSDIGEAFF. The DNA of the CDR3 is TGTGCCAGCAGTGACATCGGCGAAGCTTTCTTT.

V gene TRBV28 combines with J gene TRBJ2-2, with 14 bases matching TRBD2. The CDR3 loop spans 18 amino acids. The V segment lost 1 base and the J segment 4 bases; nucleotides outside the gene matches: 5. CDR1 MDHEN and CDR2 SYDVKM come from the germline V gene. The CDR3 sequence: CASSLSPGLAGATGELFF. For the CDR3, the DNA is TGTGCCAGCAGTTTATCCCCGGGACTAGCGGGGGCCACCGGGGAGCTGTTTTTT. Based on the CDR3 plus reference TRBV28 and TRBJ2-2, the full variable domain is DVKVTQSSRYLVKRTGEKVFLECVQDMDHENMFWYRQDPGLGLRLIYFSYDVKMKEKGDIPEGYSVSREKKERFSLILESASTNQTSMYLCASSLSPGLAGATGELFFGEGSRLTVL.

V is TRBV27 and J is TRBJ2-7; a possible D gene is TRBD1 (5 bases). Trimming took 3 bases from V and 3 from J, leaving 18 bases between them. The CDR3 loop spans 16 amino acids. Germline loops: CDR1 MNHEY, CDR2 SMNVEV (reference sequence). Written as DNA, the CDR3 is TGTGCCAGCAGTTTGGCTGTGGGGCCGCCCGGCTACGAGCAGTACTTC. It translates to CASSLAVGPPGYEQYF.

This chain connects TRBV4-3 to TRBJ1-1, with D hard to call. The CDR3 runs 14 residues. V was trimmed by 0 bases and J by 3 bases, leaving 8 bases between them. Germline CDR1 is LGHNA and CDR2 is YSLEER. The DNA of the CDR3 is TGCGCCAGCAGCCAAGATAGGAGCCACACTGAAGCTTTCTTT. It encodes CASSQDRSHTEAFF.